Included here is one TCR beta chain sequence, with context. Its antigen is unknown. The data belong to a study of radiotherapy plus CTLA-4 blockade in lung cancer. Across the study: With 31% of patients having disease control, objective responses were seen in 15% to 20%. General study points: Blood saw expansion of tumor-derived TCR clones after radiotherapy plus ipilimumab.

With 10 bases removed from V and 0 bases from J, the gap between germline ends came to 16 bases. The CDR3 length is 14 residues. Germline V gene sequence: CDR1 LNHDA, CDR2 SQIVND (reference sequence). Here immunoSEQ multiplex PCR was the method, and the copy in TCRdb shows in-frame clones only, minus some. The table shows 51,000 or so clones, with nearly 90% occurring only once. The material sequenced was peripheral blood, taken from a patient treated with radiotherapy plus ipilimumab. This chain joins TRBV19 and TRBJ2-7; tentatively, D is TRBD1 (6 bases). The sequence came from a human donor with non-small cell lung cancer whose response to radiotherapy plus ipilimumab could not be evaluated. Written as DNA, the CDR3 is TGTGCCACCCGCCGGGACACCAGCTCCTACGAGCAGTACTTC. Translating it yields CATRRDTSSYEQYF.